The 6 T cell receptor beta chains below come from one sample, sequenced in a study of shared clonotypes between healthy human individuals. Clones were read by immunoSEQ multiplex PCR, and TCRdb kept only the in-frame ones, dropping some. The table records a few million clones, 85% to 95% of them present only once. Material: naive CD4+ T cells from PBMCs. Subset defined: CD45RA+ positively selected. These TCRs come from a man younger than 30 in good health. Some clones in this sample may be carry-over from other donors' samples.

This rearrangement joins TRBV7-9 to TRBJ2-6, with D uncertain. Trimming removed 0 bases from V and 0 bases from J, with 6 bases in between. Germline assignment: CDR1 SEHNR and CDR2 FQNEAQ (reference sequence). The CDR3 contains 16 residues. The DNA of the CDR3 is TGTGCCAGCAGCTTAGCACAGACCTCTGGGGCCAACGTCCTGACTTTC. This codes for CASSLAQTSGANVLTF.

Notes on this clone: Other DNA sequences within the sample encode an identical CDR3. The rearrangement uses TRBV5-4 and TRBJ2-7; 12 bases line up with TRBD2. V gave up 3 bases and J gave up 2 bases; unmatched junction bases: 3. The germline gives CDR1 SGHNT, CDR2 YYREEE (reference sequence). This CDR3 region has 15 residues. CDR3 in amino acids: CASSSRTSGAYEQYF. The CDR3 coding sequence is TGTGCCAGCAGCTCCCGGACTAGCGGGGCCTACGAGCAGTACTTC.

The chain has TRBV10-3 and TRBJ1-1; 8 nucleotides line up with TRBD1. The V and J ends lost 11 bases and 6 bases, in that order; junction bases with no gene match: 14. Looked up from germline, CDR1 is ENHRY and CDR2 is SYGVKD. The CDR3 length is 14 residues. This CDR3 is CASRQGNGGPEAFF. The DNA of the CDR3 is TGTGCCTCGAGACAGGGGAACGGAGGCCCTGAAGCTTTCTTT.

CDR3 protein: CASSLGYTIYF. The CDR3 nucleotides are TGTGCCAGCAGTTTAGGGTACACCATATATTTT. The chain links TRBV28 to TRBJ1-3; D is unresolved. Trimming cost V 2 bases and J 8 bases, with 4 bases left between them. This CDR3 contains 11 residues. CDR1 MDHEN and CDR2 SYDVKM come from the germline V gene. The complete variable domain, with remaining parts taken from reference TRBV28 and TRBJ1-3, reads DVKVTQSSRYLVKRTGEKVFLECVQDMDHENMFWYRQDPGLGLRLIYFSYDVKMKEKGDIPEGYSVSREKKERFSLILESASTNQTSMYLCASSLGYTIYFGEGSWLTVV.

The rearrangement links TRBV5-1 to TRBJ2-7; 7 positions match TRBD2. The germline V gene has CDR1 SGHRS and CDR2 YFSETQ. V was pared by 0 bases and J by 5 bases, with 5 bases of the junction left unmatched. The CDR3 sequence is 14 residues long. CDR3 loop: CASSLEGGPHEQYF. CDR3 DNA sequence: TGCGCCAGCAGCTTGGAGGGAGGGCCCCACGAGCAGTACTTC.

The genes are TRBV7-2 and TRBJ2-7; TRBD1 matches 7 bases. The CDR3 runs to 16 residues. The V gene's germline CDR1 is SGHTA and CDR2 FQGNSA. Trimming took 3 bases from V and 9 from J; bases not matched to a gene: 17. The CDR3 spells CASSFSSIGGPRGQYF. The CDR3 DNA follows: TGTGCCAGCAGCTTTTCCAGTATAGGGGGCCCCCGGGGGCAGTACTTC.